This is a list of T cell receptor beta chains from one sample in a study of T cells in Graves' hyperthyroidism and ophthalmopathy. From the multiplex PCR reads, TCRdb called clonotypes with MiXCR, one entry per CDR3 protein. The table records some 270,000 distinct CDR3 sequences, around 26% of them present only once. Sequences were obtained from blood. The receptors stem from a woman aged 40 to 50 with Graves' ophthalmopathy. Both conserved end residues are part of each CDR3. The order of the fields is V gene, CDR3 protein.

TRBV4-2	CASSQDSGRGGYTF
TRBV7-6	CASSLGGPQNIQYF
TRBV20-1	CSASFPRQGGTYEQYF
TRBV6-2/TRBV6-3	CASSYDGQGASNQPQHF
TRBV6-5	CASSYRQGSAEAFF
TRBV4-1	CASSQEVRTGANTIYF
TRBV30	CAWSVGLGEQYF
TRBV6-1	CASTEQGGVNTEAFF
TRBV19	CASSITASGEETQYF
TRBV29-1	CSVRGGGAGNTIYF
TRBV11-2	CASSQGTADYEQYF
TRBV5-1	CASSPAGTGGNQPQHF
TRBV7-6	CASSLELSSNQPQHF
TRBV12-3/TRBV12-4	CASSSRGNYGYTF
TRBV12-3/TRBV12-4	CASSPSRETQYF
TRBV5-5	CASSPDGVGQPQHF
TRBV12-3/TRBV12-4	CASSSTGTVNTEAFF
TRBV30	CAWSGTGGEAFF
TRBV11-2	CASSIGGSWDRGAGELFF
TRBV4-2	CASSQYSGIIYEQYF
TRBV6-1	CASSEAMGQGGYEQYF
TRBV12-3/TRBV12-4	CASSGGQGQPQHF
TRBV6-1	CASSERLVLRTQYF
TRBV19	CASSYDRGSSTEAFF
TRBV25-1	CASAGQPNQPQHF
TRBV18	CASSPPDRLNQPQHF
TRBV28	CASRWPGGGGNYGYTF
TRBV12-3/TRBV12-4	CASSDRRGVGEAFF
TRBV29-1	CSSLAGVGNEQYF
TRBV19	CASSIVAATGDVTEAFF
TRBV24-1	CATSDPRAGTSGFQETQYF
TRBV28	CASITAGVSQETQYF
TRBV6-1	CASSAQPGGANTEAFF
TRBV12-3/TRBV12-4	CASSLLNTIYF
TRBV5-5	CASRTMRQGAQETQYF
TRBV28	CASSSPELAYEQYF
TRBV20-1	CSARDQPGSDGYTF
TRBV6-2/TRBV6-3	CASNTNRVRAYEQYF
TRBV7-9	CASSPRPDRGGETQYF
TRBV28	CASSLLSLAGVAGELFF
TRBV18	CASSRGLAGETQYF
TRBV7-8	CAISHLYEQCF